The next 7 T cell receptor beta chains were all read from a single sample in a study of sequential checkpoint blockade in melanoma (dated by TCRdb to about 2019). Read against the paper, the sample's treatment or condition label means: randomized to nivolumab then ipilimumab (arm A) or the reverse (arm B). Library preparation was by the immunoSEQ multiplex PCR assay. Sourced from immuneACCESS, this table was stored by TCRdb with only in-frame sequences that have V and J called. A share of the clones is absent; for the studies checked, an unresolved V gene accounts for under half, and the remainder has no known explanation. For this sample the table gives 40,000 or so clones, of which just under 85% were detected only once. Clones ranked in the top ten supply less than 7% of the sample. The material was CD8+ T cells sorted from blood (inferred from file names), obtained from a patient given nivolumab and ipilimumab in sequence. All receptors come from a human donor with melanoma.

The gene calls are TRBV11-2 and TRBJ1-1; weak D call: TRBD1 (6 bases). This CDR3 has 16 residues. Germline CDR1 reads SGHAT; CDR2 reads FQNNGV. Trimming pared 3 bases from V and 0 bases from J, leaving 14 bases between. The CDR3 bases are TGTGCCAGCAGCTTCGGGACACTCATTATGAACACTGAAGCTTTCTTT. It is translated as CASSFGTLIMNTEAFF.

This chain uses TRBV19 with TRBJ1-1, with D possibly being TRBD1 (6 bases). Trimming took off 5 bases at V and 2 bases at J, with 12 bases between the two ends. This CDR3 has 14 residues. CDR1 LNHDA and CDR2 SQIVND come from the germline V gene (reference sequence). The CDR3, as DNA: TGTGCCAGTAGTTTCGGACAGCCCAACACTGAAGCTTTCTTT. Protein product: CASSFGQPNTEAFF.

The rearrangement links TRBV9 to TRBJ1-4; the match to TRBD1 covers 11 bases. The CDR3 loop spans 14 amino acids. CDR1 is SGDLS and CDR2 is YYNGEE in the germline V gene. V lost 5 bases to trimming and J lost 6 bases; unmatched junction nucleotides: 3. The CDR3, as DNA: TGTGCCAGCAGAGGACAGGGGGCGGATGAAAAACTGTTTTTT. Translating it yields CASRGQGADEKLFF.

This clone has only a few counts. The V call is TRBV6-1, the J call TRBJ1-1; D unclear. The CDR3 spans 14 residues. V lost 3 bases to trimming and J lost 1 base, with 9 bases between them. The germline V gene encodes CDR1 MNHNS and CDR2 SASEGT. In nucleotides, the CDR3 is TGTGCCAGCAGTGAGGTTCCCAGGAACACTGAAGCTTTCTTT. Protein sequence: CASSEVPRNTEAFF.

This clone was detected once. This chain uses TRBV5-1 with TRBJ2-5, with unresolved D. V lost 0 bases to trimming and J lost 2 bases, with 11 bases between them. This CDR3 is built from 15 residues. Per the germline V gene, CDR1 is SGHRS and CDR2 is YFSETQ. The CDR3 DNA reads TGCGCCAGCAGCTTGGTCACACCGACTCAAGAGACCCAGTACTTC. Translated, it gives CASSLVTPTQETQYF.

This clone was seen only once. This CDR3 reads CASSPGLEIHTQYF. CDR3 sequence (DNA): TGTGCCAGCAGTCCGGGACTAGAGATTCATACGCAGTATTTT. The chain is built from TRBV7-9 and TRBJ2-3; 8 nucleotides line up with TRBD2. Germline V gene data show CDR1 as SEHNR and CDR2 as FQNEAQ (reference sequence). This CDR3 comprises 14 residues. V lost 6 bases, J lost 7 bases, and 9 bases stayed unmatched.

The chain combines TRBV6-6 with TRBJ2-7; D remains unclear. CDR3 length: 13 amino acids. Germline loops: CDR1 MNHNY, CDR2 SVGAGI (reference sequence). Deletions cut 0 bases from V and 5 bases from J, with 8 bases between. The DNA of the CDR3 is TGTGCCAGCAGTTACTCTCCCCGGGACGAGCAGTACTTC. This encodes CASSYSPRDEQYF.